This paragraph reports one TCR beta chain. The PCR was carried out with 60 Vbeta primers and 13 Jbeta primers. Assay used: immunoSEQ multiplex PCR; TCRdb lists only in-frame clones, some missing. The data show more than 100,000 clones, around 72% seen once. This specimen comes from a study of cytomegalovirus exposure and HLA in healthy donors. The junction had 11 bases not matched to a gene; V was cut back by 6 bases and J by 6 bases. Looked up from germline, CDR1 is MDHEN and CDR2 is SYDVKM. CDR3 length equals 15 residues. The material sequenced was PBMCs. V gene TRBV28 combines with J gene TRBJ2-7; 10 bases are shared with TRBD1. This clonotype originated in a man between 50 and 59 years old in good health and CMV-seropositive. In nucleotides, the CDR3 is TGTGCCAGCAGCTCCAGGACAGGGGGTTTGGGCGAGCAGTACTTC. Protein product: CASSSRTGGLGEQYF.